This T cell receptor (beta chain) was found in a study of T cells after yellow fever vaccination (dated by TCRdb to the late 2010s). The study in broad terms: The SMART-Seq v4 Ultra Low Input RNA kit was used to prepare libraries from fractions with low cell numbers. Bulk TCR alpha and beta repertoires were sequenced longitudinally to track T-cell clones before and after primary and booster YFV17D yellow fever vaccination. Two healthy male donors, one aged 18 to 30 and one aged 30 to 39 years, were included in the cohort. Blood was collected at multiple timepoints before and after primary and secondary immunization, and bulk PBMC replicates and cell subsets were isolated. Overall study outcomes, separate from this receptor: Computational filtering was required because FACS-sorted repertoires could contain abundant contaminating clonotypes from the bulk population. A small share of clonotypes was detected in both CD4 and CD8 compartments, with the overlap likely arising from convergent recombination. Most clones expanded after primary vaccination were re-detected after the booster (96% of CD4 and around 88% of CD8), suggesting broad memory maintenance. Compared with the primary T-cell response, the secondary T-cell response was faster but weaker, reaching its peak on day 5 rather than on day 15. The study included only two donors, which limits how far the findings can be generalized.

Comments on this clonotype: Its specific antigen is unknown. Base qualities were left out, and no much larger clone turns up one base away.

Read against the paper, the sample's treatment or condition label means: live attenuated yellow fever vaccine strain. A standard Ficoll-Paque protocol was used to isolate PBMCs from peripheral blood. Dynabeads CD4 and CD8 positive selection kits were used to isolate CD4 and CD8 T-cell fractions. TriZol was used to extract RNA from bulk PBMCs, from CD4 and CD8 fractions, and from dextramer-positive and dextramer-negative fractions. The CDR3 spans 14 residues, from the cysteine through the phenylalanine. The CDR3 DNA has 42 bases and is translated from base 1. For this chain, trimming is 7 bases at the V end and 1 base at the J end, and the number of junction bases without a gene match is 4. CDR1 MNHEY and CDR2 SVGEGT are derived from the germline V gene. Instrument on record: Illumina NovaSeq 6000. TCR cDNA was synthesized by 5'RACE template switching, through which a universal primer site and unique molecular identifiers were introduced. Priming of cDNA synthesis was performed from both the TCR alpha and TCR beta constant segments. Library amplification used two PCR steps, and the second PCR step added sample barcodes and sequencing adapters. Sequencing of libraries was done on Illumina HiSeq 2500 (2x100 bp) or NovaSeq (2x150 bp). Regarding the original processing steps: MIGEC was used to demultiplex reads and collapse the reads into UMI consensus sequences, and MiXCR was used for V(D)J alignment. Using edgeR on replicate PBMC samples, clonotypes were called vaccine-responding if FDR was below 0.01 and the log2 fold change was above 5 up to day 15. Each bulk clonotype was labeled CD4 or CD8 based on which sequenced repertoire, CD4 or CD8, contained the clonotype at higher abundance. The raw public data were reprocessed by TCRdb itself: fastp quality trimming at Q25, MiXCR clonotype calling, in-frame beta chains only. When rows share a CDR3 protein, they turn into one entry using the most common DNA and genes. The V and J calls follow TCRdb's processing rather than the paper's. The sample table lists 150,000 to 200,000 distinct CDR3 sequences, 11% of them with a count of one. The ten top clones hold 36% of the sample.

Sequenced material: CD8+ T cells sorted from PBMCs, taken 15 days after the yellow fever booster vaccination. The TCR originated in a man between 18 and 35 years old who received the YFV17D yellow fever vaccine. Recombination joined TRBV6-2 or TRBV6-3 with TRBJ2-5, and TRBD1 aligns with 9 junction nucleotides. The DNA sequence is given as TGTGCCAGCACTTCGGACAGGGGCCAAGAGACCCAGTACTTC. Translated, it gives CASTSDRGQETQYF.